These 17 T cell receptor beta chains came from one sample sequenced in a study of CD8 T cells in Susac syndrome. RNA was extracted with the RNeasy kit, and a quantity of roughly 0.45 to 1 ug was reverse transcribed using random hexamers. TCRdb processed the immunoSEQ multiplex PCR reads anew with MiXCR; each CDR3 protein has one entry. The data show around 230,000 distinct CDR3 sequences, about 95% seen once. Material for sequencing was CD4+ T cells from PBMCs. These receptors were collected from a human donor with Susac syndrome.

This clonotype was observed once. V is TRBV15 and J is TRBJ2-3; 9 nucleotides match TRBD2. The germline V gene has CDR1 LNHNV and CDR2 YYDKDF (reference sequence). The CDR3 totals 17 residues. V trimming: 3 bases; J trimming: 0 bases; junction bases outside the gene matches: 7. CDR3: CATSSRSLAGSTDTQYF. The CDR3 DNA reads TGTGCCACCAGCAGCCGTTCACTAGCGGGCAGCACAGATACGCAGTATTTT.

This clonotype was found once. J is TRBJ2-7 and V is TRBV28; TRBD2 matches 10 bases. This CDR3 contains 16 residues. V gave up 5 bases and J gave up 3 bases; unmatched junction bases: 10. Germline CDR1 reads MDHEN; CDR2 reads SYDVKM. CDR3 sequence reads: CASSTYSVAGGYEQYF. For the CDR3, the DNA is TGTGCCAGCAGTACTTACTCCGTAGCGGGAGGCTACGAGCAGTACTTC.

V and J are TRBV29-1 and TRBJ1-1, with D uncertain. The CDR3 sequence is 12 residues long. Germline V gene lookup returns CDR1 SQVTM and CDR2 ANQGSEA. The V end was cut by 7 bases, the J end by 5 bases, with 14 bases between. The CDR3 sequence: CSASAWGTEAFF. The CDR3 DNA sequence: TGCAGCGCCTCCGCGTGGGGTACTGAAGCTTTCTTT. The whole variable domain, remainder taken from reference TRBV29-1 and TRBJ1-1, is SAVISQKPSRDICQRGTSLTIQCQVDSQVTMMFWYRQQPGQSLTLIATANQGSEATYESGFVIDKFPISRPNLTFSTLTVSNMSPEDSSIYLCSASAWGTEAFFGQGTRLTVV.

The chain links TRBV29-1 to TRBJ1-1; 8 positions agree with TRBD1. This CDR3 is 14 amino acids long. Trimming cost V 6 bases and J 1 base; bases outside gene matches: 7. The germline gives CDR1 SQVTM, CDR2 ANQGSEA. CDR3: CSVRTGTGNTEAFF. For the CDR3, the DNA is TGCAGCGTGAGAACCGGGACAGGGAACACTGAAGCTTTCTTT.

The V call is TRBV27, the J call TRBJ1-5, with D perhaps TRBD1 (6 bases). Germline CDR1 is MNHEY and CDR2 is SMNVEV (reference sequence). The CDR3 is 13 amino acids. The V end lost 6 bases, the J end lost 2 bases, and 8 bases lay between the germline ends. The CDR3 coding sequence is TGTGCCAGCAGGGACAGACGCAATCAGCCCCAGCATTTT. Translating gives CASRDRRNQPQHF.

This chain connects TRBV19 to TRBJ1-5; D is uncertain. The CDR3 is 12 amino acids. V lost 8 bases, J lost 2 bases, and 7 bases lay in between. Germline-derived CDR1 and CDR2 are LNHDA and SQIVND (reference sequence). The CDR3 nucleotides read TGTGCCAGTGGGAAGGGCAATCAGCCCCAGCATTTT. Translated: CASGKGNQPQHF. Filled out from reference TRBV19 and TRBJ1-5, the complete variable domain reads DGGITQSPKYLFRKEGQNVTLSCEQNLNHDAMYWYRQDPGQGLRLIYYSQIVNDFQKGDIAEGYSVSREKKESFPLTVTSAQKNPTAFYLCASGKGNQPQHFGDGTRLSIL.

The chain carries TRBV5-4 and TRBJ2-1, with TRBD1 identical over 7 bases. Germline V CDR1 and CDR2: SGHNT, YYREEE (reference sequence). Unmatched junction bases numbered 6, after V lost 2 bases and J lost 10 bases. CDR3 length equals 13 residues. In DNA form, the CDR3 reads TGTGCCAGCAGCTTCGACAGGGCCGGCGAGCAGTTCTTC. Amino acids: CASSFDRAGEQFF.

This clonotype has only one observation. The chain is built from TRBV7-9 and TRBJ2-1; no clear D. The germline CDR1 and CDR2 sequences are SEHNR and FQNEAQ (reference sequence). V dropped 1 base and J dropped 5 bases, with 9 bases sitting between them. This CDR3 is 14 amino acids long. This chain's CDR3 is CASSLVGLDNEQFF. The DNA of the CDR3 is TGTGCCAGCAGCTTAGTGGGGTTGGACAATGAGCAGTTCTTC.

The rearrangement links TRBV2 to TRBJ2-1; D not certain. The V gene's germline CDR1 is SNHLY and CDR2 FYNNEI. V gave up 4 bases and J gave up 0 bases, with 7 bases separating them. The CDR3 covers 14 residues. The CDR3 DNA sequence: TGTGCCAGCAGTGCGATTACCTCCTACAATGAGCAGTTCTTC. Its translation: CASSAITSYNEQFF.

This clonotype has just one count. CDR3 DNA: TGCGCCAGCAGTCACGCCCCTTCACAAAAAGCGTTCTATGGCTACACCTTC. Translating gives CASSHAPSQKAFYGYTF. This chain connects TRBV23-1 to TRBJ1-2; D gene ambiguous. TRBV23-1 is assigned to the ORF class and has an uncertain function. Trimming took 3 bases from V and 4 from J, leaving 21 bases between them. The CDR3 runs to 17 residues.

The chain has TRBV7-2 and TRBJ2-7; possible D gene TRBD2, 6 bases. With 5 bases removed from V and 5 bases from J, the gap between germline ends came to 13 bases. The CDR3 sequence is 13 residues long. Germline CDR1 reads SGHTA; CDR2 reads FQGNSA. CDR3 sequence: CASSGGDRNEQYF. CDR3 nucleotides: TGTGCCAGCAGCGGAGGGGACCGAAACGAGCAGTACTTC.

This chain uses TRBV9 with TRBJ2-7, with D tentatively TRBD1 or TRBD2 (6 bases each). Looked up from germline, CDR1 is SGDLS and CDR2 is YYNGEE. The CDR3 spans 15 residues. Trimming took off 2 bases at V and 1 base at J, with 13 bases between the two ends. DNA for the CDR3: TGTGCCAGCAGCGTGGGGGCTAGCGTATCCTACGAGCAGTACTTC. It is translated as CASSVGASVSYEQYF.

CDR3 sequence (DNA): TGTGCCAGCAGCCAAGGAAAGGGAACCTCCTCTAATGAAAAACTGTTTTTT. It is translated as CASSQGKGTSSNEKLFF. V is TRBV4-2 and J is TRBJ1-4; D call uncertain. Trimming took off 1 base at V and 3 bases at J, with 15 bases between the two ends. CDR3 size: 17 residues. Germline CDR1 is LGHNA and CDR2 is YNFKEQ.

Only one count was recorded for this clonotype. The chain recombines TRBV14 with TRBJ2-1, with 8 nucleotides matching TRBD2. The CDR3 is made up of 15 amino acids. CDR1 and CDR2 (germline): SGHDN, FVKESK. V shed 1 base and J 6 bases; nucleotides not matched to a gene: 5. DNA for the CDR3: TGTGCCAGCAGCCAAGTAGCCGGGGGGGGCAATGAGCAGTTCTTC. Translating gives CASSQVAGGGNEQFF.

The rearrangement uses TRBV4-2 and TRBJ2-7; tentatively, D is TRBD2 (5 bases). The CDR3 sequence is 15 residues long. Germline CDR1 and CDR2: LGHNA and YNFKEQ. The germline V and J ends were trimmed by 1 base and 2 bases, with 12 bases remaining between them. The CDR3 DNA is TGTGCCAGCAGCCAAGTCGGCCTAGCTGCCTACGAGCAGTACTTC. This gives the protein CASSQVGLAAYEQYF.

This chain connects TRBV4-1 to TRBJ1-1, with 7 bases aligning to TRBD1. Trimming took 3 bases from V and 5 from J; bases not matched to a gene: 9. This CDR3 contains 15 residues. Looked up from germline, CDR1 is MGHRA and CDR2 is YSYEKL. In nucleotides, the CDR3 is TGCGCCAGCAGCCATAAGGGGGCTCTTAGGACTGAAGCTTTCTTT. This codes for CASSHKGALRTEAFF.

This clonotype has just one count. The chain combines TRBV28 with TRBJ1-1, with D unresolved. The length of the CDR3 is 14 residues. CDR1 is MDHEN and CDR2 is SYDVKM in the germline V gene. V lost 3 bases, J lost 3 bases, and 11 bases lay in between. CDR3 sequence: CASSFLGQYTEAFF. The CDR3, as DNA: TGTGCCAGCAGTTTTTTAGGGCAATACACTGAAGCTTTCTTT.